These 26 T cell receptor beta chains share one sample of origin, sequenced in a study of blood T cell repertoires in COVID-19 (TCRdb year 2020). Libraries were constructed by the immunoSEQ multiplex PCR assay. Drawn from immuneACCESS, this table holds only the in-frame rearrangements with V and J called that TCRdb kept. Clones are partly lost; checked studies trace under half to an unresolved V gene and leave the rest unexplained. This sample is represented by 90,000 to 100,000 clones; 82% of them were singletons. The leading ten clones occupy 15% to 20% of the sample. Sequencing was carried out using peripheral blood. These receptors were taken from an elderly man with acute or convalescent COVID-19.

This clone showed up just once. The gene calls are TRBV28 and TRBJ2-5; 8 bases match TRBD1. CDR3 length: 13 residues. Trimming at V came to 5 bases and at J to 5 bases, leaving 4 bases not matched to a gene. The germline CDR1 and CDR2 sequences are MDHEN and SYDVKM. CDR3 coding DNA: TGTGCCAGCAGTCCCCCAGGGGGCGAGACCCAGTACTTC. It encodes CASSPPGGETQYF. The complete variable domain, with remaining parts taken from reference TRBV28 and TRBJ2-5, reads DVKVTQSSRYLVKRTGEKVFLECVQDMDHENMFWYRQDPGLGLRLIYFSYDVKMKEKGDIPEGYSVSREKKERFSLILESASTNQTSMYLCASSPPGGETQYFGPGTRLLVL.

The chain combines TRBV28 with TRBJ2-3; 10 nucleotides match TRBD2. Germline V gene lookup returns CDR1 MDHEN and CDR2 SYDVKM. The V and J ends lost 10 bases and 10 bases, in that order; junction bases with no gene match: 17. This CDR3 is built from 15 residues. CDR3 sequence reads: CATGLTSGAQRAQYF. For the CDR3, the DNA is TGTGCCACAGGCCTCACTAGCGGGGCCCAGAGGGCGCAGTATTTT. Together with reference TRBV28 and TRBJ2-3, the CDR3 gives the full variable domain: DVKVTQSSRYLVKRTGEKVFLECVQDMDHENMFWYRQDPGLGLRLIYFSYDVKMKEKGDIPEGYSVSREKKERFSLILESASTNQTSMYLCATGLTSGAQRAQYFGPGTRLTVL.

The rearrangement joins TRBV30 to TRBJ1-6; a weak D match, TRBD1 (6 bases). Trimming stripped 5 bases from V and 5 bases from J, with 7 bases between. The V gene's germline CDR1 is GTSNPN and CDR2 SVGIG (reference sequence). This CDR3 is 12 amino acids long. The CDR3 loop is CAWDRHNSPLHF. The CDR3 DNA sequence: TGTGCCTGGGACAGGCATAATTCACCCCTCCACTTT.

This rearrangement joins TRBV11-2 to TRBJ1-5, with TRBD1 identical over 8 bases. Per germline, CDR1 SGHAT and CDR2 FQNNGV. Trimming removed 5 bases from V and 2 bases from J; junction bases left unmatched: 8. This CDR3 has 16 residues. This chain's CDR3 is CASSPGRGRRNQPQHF. The CDR3 bases are TGTGCCAGCAGCCCCGGCAGGGGGCGACGCAATCAGCCCCAGCATTTT.

The chain links TRBV11-3 to TRBJ2-6; 7 bases line up with TRBD1. In germline, CDR1 is SGHNT, CDR2 YENEEA. V was clipped by 1 base and J by 2 bases; unmatched bases: 8. The CDR3 runs 18 residues. CDR3 residues: CASSLGTGFNTGANVLTF. The CDR3 DNA sequence: TGTGCCAGCAGCTTAGGGACAGGCTTTAACACTGGGGCCAACGTCCTGACTTTC.

V and J are TRBV15 and TRBJ1-4; TRBD1 is a possible D gene (6 bases). Trimming removed 4 bases at V and 5 bases at J, with 14 bases between. Germline values: CDR1 LNHNV, CDR2 YYDKDF (reference sequence). This CDR3 spans 15 amino acids. The CDR3 reads CATSKEQGHNEKLFF. In DNA, the CDR3 is TGTGCCACCAGCAAAGAACAGGGCCACAATGAAAAACTGTTTTTT. The full variable domain, its missing parts supplied by reference TRBV15 and TRBJ1-4, is DAMVIQNPRYQVTQFGKPVTLSCSQTLNHNVMYWYQQKSSQAPKLLFHYYDKDFNNEADTPDNFQSRRPNTSFCFLDIRSPGLGDTAMYLCATSKEQGHNEKLFFGSGTQLSVL.

In its sample, this clone was seen a few times. The chain couples TRBV28 to TRBJ2-1; 8 bases agree with TRBD2. CDR3 size: 15 residues. In germline, CDR1 is MDHEN, CDR2 SYDVKM. After removal of 5 bases from V and 5 bases from J, the junction contained 8 bases not matched to a gene. CDR3: CASSTSGGRDNEQFF. CDR3 DNA sequence: TGTGCCAGCAGTACCAGCGGGGGCCGTGACAATGAGCAGTTCTTC.

This chain links TRBV27 with TRBJ1-6, with D tentatively TRBD1 (5 bases). CDR3 length equals 18 residues. Between the trimmed V and J ends, which lost 2 bases and 7 bases, there was a span of 21 bases. The germline CDR1 and CDR2 sequences are MNHEY and SMNVEV (reference sequence). The CDR3 loop is CASSLTGPRGAGNSPLHF. CDR3 coding DNA: TGTGCCAGCAGTTTAACCGGCCCGCGGGGCGCGGGGAATTCACCCCTCCACTTT.

The chain recombines TRBV18 with TRBJ1-4, with 8 positions matching TRBD1. Trimming removed 5 bases from V and 7 bases from J; junction bases left unmatched: 3. The length of the CDR3 is 13 residues. In germline, CDR1 is KGHSH, CDR2 LQKENI. As DNA, the CDR3 is TGTGCCAGCTCAGCCCAGGGGGCTGAAAAACTGTTTTTT. Its protein product is CASSAQGAEKLFF.

The chain has TRBV4-1 and TRBJ1-1; 8 nucleotides line up with TRBD1. V was clipped by 4 bases and J by 8 bases; unmatched bases: 3. The CDR3 consists of 12 residues. Germline loops: CDR1 MGHRA, CDR2 YSYEKL. In DNA, the CDR3 is TGCGCCAGCAGCCCCCGGACAGGGGAAGCTTTCTTT. Translated: CASSPRTGEAFF.

V and J are TRBV30 and TRBJ2-3; D unclear. V lost 4 bases and J lost 2, with 4 bases in between. CDR1 is GTSNPN, CDR2 SVGIG, per germline (reference sequence). The CDR3 covers 11 residues. CDR3 DNA: TGTGCCTGGACAGTCACAGATACGCAGTATTTT. It specifies CAWTVTDTQYF.

The chain joins TRBV27 to TRBJ2-3; a weak D match, TRBD1 (6 bases). This CDR3 is built from 14 residues. Germline assignment: CDR1 MNHEY and CDR2 SMNVEV (reference sequence). Trimming stripped 4 bases from V and 8 bases from J, with 16 bases between. The CDR3 coding sequence is TGTGCCAGCAGTTCCTTACAGGGTGTCGGTACGCAGTATTTT. Translated: CASSSLQGVGTQYF.

The chain uses TRBV29-1 and TRBJ1-1; D is unclear. Trimming removed 6 bases from V and 5 bases from J, with 13 bases in between. From germline, CDR1 is SQVTM and CDR2 ANQGSEA. CDR3 size: 12 residues. This CDR3 reads CSVLESDTEAFF. In DNA form, the CDR3 reads TGCAGCGTGTTGGAAAGCGATACTGAAGCTTTCTTT.

The rearrangement links TRBV10-1 to TRBJ2-1; 9 positions match TRBD2. Germline CDR1 WNHNN, CDR2 SYGVQD (reference sequence). The CDR3 runs to 15 residues. Germline trimming cut 5 bases from V and 7 bases from J; bases unmatched to any gene: 9. CDR3 residues: CASSTRSSGNNEQFF. In DNA form, the CDR3 reads TGCGCCAGCAGTACCCGGTCTAGCGGGAATAATGAGCAGTTCTTC.

The chain employs TRBV10-3 and TRBJ2-2; 8 bases map to TRBD2. The CDR3 contains 13 residues. Germline V lookup: CDR1 ENHRY, CDR2 SYGVKD. Trimming cost V 5 bases and J 8 bases; bases outside gene matches: 4. CDR3 protein: CAISSSGGGELFF. CDR3 DNA: TGTGCCATCAGTTCAAGCGGGGGAGGGGAGCTGTTTTTT.

The chain is built from TRBV27 and TRBJ1-5; 8 bases align to TRBD1. The CDR3 spans 19 residues. Trimming at V came to 5 bases and at J to 2 bases, leaving 17 bases not matched to a gene. Germline loops: CDR1 MNHEY, CDR2 SMNVEV (reference sequence). The CDR3 DNA reads TGTGCCAGCAGTCTATACCGGACAGGGACTCCTCTCGGCAATCAGCCCCAGCATTTT. Translated, it gives CASSLYRTGTPLGNQPQHF.

This rearrangement joins TRBV6-6 to TRBJ1-1; D is unresolved. The CDR3 length is 14 residues. V shed 6 bases and J shed 4 bases, with 15 bases lying between them. Germline V gives CDR1 MNHNY, CDR2 SVGAGI (reference sequence). This CDR3 is CASRSSGGVTEAFF. CDR3 nucleotide sequence: TGTGCCAGCAGATCCTCGGGCGGGGTCACTGAAGCTTTCTTT.

The J gene is TRBJ2-3, the V gene TRBV13; the match to TRBD2 covers 15 bases. The CDR3 length is 19 residues. V gave up 0 bases and J gave up 3 bases; unmatched junction bases: 7. Germline V gene data show CDR1 as PRHDT and CDR2 as FYEKMQ (reference sequence). The CDR3 spells CASSLGAGTSGRWTDTQYF. CDR3 DNA sequence: TGTGCCAGCAGCTTAGGCGCCGGGACTAGCGGGAGGTGGACAGATACGCAGTATTTT. The full variable domain, in which reference TRBV13 and TRBJ2-3 provide the parts outside the CDR3, is AAGVIQSPRHLIKEKRETATLKCYPIPRHDTVYWYQQGPGQDPQFLISFYEKMQSDKGSIPDRFSAQQFSDYHSELNMSSLELGDSALYFCASSLGAGTSGRWTDTQYFGPGTRLTVL.

CDR3 protein: CASSGTAYNEQFF. The CDR3 bases are TGTGCCAGTTCCGGGACAGCTTACAATGAGCAGTTCTTC. V and J are TRBV27 and TRBJ2-1; 7 bases map to TRBD1. CDR3 length equals 13 residues. The germline gives CDR1 MNHEY, CDR2 SMNVEV (reference sequence). V trimming: 9 bases; J trimming: 4 bases; junction bases outside the gene matches: 6.

This clone is a singleton in its sample. The genes are TRBV6-5 and TRBJ2-7; TRBD2 is a possible D gene (5 bases). The CDR3 consists of 14 residues. The V gene's germline CDR1 is MNHEY and CDR2 SVGAGI. V lost 0 bases and J lost 6, with 12 bases in between. The DNA of the CDR3 is TGTGCCAGCAGTTACTCGACGGAGGCCGGCGAGCAGTACTTC. Encoded protein: CASSYSTEAGEQYF.

The chain is built from TRBV12-3 or TRBV12-4 and TRBJ2-1; 9 bases align to TRBD1. This CDR3 has 13 amino acids. After removal of 7 bases from V and 4 bases from J, the junction contained 2 bases not matched to a gene. CDR3 region: CASNGQGYNEQFF. The CDR3 DNA sequence: TGTGCCAGCAACGGACAGGGGTACAATGAGCAGTTCTTC.

V usage is TRBV28 and J usage is TRBJ2-5, with a possible D match to TRBD2 (7 bases). V dropped 9 bases and J dropped 2 bases, with 16 bases sitting between them. There are 14 residues in the CDR3. Germline loops: CDR1 MDHEN, CDR2 SYDVKM. The DNA of the CDR3 is TGTGCCAGTCAACTGGGGGGGCGGCAAGAGACCCAGTACTTC. Amino acids: CASQLGGRQETQYF.

The V call is TRBV6-1, the J call TRBJ1-3; no definite D call. Trimming shortened V by 2 bases and J by 0 bases, and 8 bases separated the two germline ends. Germline lookup yields CDR1 MNHNS and CDR2 SASEGT. CDR3 size: 15 residues. The CDR3 spells CASSETGISGNTIYF. CDR3 nucleotide sequence: TGTGCCAGCAGTGAAACCGGGATCTCTGGAAACACCATATATTTT.

The chain links TRBV3-1 (or the pseudogene TRBV3-2) to TRBJ2-5; D is ambiguous. Trimming left V 7 bases short and J 3 bases short, with 12 bases between. The CDR3 totals 13 residues. Germline CDR1 LGHDT, CDR2 YNNKEL (reference sequence). The CDR3 DNA is TGTGCCAGCAAAATAAGAGAAAAAGAGACCCAGTACTTC. Translating it yields CASKIREKETQYF.

The genes are TRBV5-4 and TRBJ2-3; 9 bases align to TRBD1. The ends lost 3 bases at V and 0 bases at J; junction bases unmatched: 11. Germline V CDR1 and CDR2: SGHNT, YYREEE (reference sequence). The CDR3 consists of 18 residues. The CDR3 region is CASSSGQGEASSTDTQYF. CDR3 coding DNA: TGTGCCAGCAGCTCGGGACAGGGAGAGGCGTCTAGCACAGATACGCAGTATTTT.

The chain employs TRBV29-1 and TRBJ2-6, with 9 bases that match TRBD1. V lost 4 bases and J lost 10; bases outside the gene matches: 11. Germline-derived CDR1 and CDR2 are SQVTM and ANQGSEA. The CDR3 totals 15 residues. The CDR3 nucleotides read TGCAGCGTTGCTAAAGACAGGGGGTCTCTGAACGTCCTGACTTTC. Encoded protein: CSVAKDRGSLNVLTF.